The rows below give T cell receptor beta chains drawn from one sample of a study of T cell changes during pregnancy in multiple sclerosis. Assay: immunoSEQ multiplex PCR; the TCRdb copy retains only in-frame clones and omits some. The table lists roughly 40,000 clones, more than 80% of them singletons. Material: peripheral blood, obtained before pregnancy. The receptors stem from a female donor with multiple sclerosis, enrolled in a pregnancy study. Each CDR3 is given with its conserved first and last residue. A D gene is named only where the DNA matches it firmly. For some rows the clone size is stated as once, few or many, or as a class when expanded; others skip it.

>TRBV28|-|TRBJ1-5|-
TGTGCCAGCAGACTAAAGACAGGCCCCAATCAGCCCCAGCATTTT
CASRLKTGPNQPQHF
>TRBV6-5|once|TRBJ2-7|TRBD1
TGTGCCAGCAGTTACAACAGGGGGACCTACGAGCAGTACTTC
CASSYNRGTYEQYF
>TRBV27|once|TRBJ2-1|TRBD2
TGTGCCAGCAGAATTAGCGGGAGTTCCTACAATGAGCAGTTCTTC
CASRISGSSYNEQFF
>TRBV5-1|-|TRBJ2-1|TRBD2
TGCGCCAGCAGCTTGGATGCTAGCGGGTTCTACAATGAGCAGTTCTTC
CASSLDASGFYNEQFF
>TRBV28|-|TRBJ2-7|-
TGTGCCAGCAGCAGACAGGTTTCCTACGAGCAGTACTTC
CASSRQVSYEQYF
>TRBV5-1|few|TRBJ1-1|-
TGCGCCACCACCTTCCGGGCTGAAGCTTTCTTT
CATTFRAEAFF
>TRBV5-8|-|TRBJ2-5|-
TGTGCCAGCAGCTTGGCCGGGTATCAAGAGACCCAGTACTTC
CASSLAGYQETQYF
>TRBV2|-|TRBJ2-3|TRBD2
TGTGCCAGCAGTAGACTAGCGGGAACTAGCACAGATACGCAGTATTTT
CASSRLAGTSTDTQYF
>TRBV11-2|-|TRBJ2-6|-
TGTGCCAGCAGCCATTTACGGGAATCTGGGGCCAACGTCCTGACTTTC
CASSHLRESGANVLTF
>TRBV25-1|-|TRBJ1-5|-
TGTGCCAGCAGTGAATACCCCGGGAATCAGCCCCAGCATTTT
CASSEYPGNQPQHF
>TRBV7-9|-|TRBJ1-2|-
TGTGCCAGCAGCCTGGACAGTGACTATGGCTACACCTTC
CASSLDSDYGYTF
>TRBV5-1|-|TRBJ2-7|TRBD2
TGCGCCAGCAGCTTGGAGCTAGCGGGAGTGAACGAGCAGTACTTC
CASSLELAGVNEQYF
>TRBV7-2|-|TRBJ2-1|-
TGTGCCAGCAGCTTAGACCCGGGAGACTACAATGAGCAGTTCTTC
CASSLDPGDYNEQFF
>TRBV5-1|-|TRBJ1-4|-
TGCGCCAGCAGCTCTACAGGGCAAACTAATGAAAAACTGTTTTTT
CASSSTGQTNEKLFF
>TRBV30|-|TRBJ2-2|-
TGTGCCTGGAGTAAGGGACTCACCACCGGGGAGCTGTTTTTT
CAWSKGLTTGELFF
>TRBV7-2|-|TRBJ2-7|TRBD2
TGTGCCAGCAGCTTTGGTTCGGGAGGGCCTTACGAGCAGTACTTC
CASSFGSGGPYEQYF
>TRBV29-1|-|TRBJ2-5|TRBD2
TGCAGCGTTGTGACTAGCGGAGAGACCCAGTACTTC
CSVVTSGETQYF
>TRBV7-9|-|TRBJ1-4|TRBD1
TGTGCCAGCAGCTTGGGTGGTGGGACAGGAGCTGAAAAACTGTTTTTT
CASSLGGGTGAEKLFF
>TRBV29-1|-|TRBJ1-2|TRBD1
TGCAGCGTTGAAGATTCGGACAGGGGCCGGGGCTACACCTTC
CSVEDSDRGRGYTF
>TRBV9|-|TRBJ2-2|-
TGTGCCAGCAGCGTAGGCACTTTCTTAAACACCGGGGAGCTGTTTTTT
CASSVGTFLNTGELFF
>TRBV11-3|-|TRBJ2-1|-
TGTGCCAGCAGCTTAGGCGGAACGGGGAATGAGCAGTTCTTC
CASSLGGTGNEQFF
>TRBV4-1|-|TRBJ1-5|-
TGCGCCAGCAGCCCTCGTTGGTCGGGGGAGGATCAGCCCCAGCATTTT
CASSPRWSGEDQPQHF
>TRBV30|-|TRBJ2-4|TRBD2
TGTGCCTGGAGTAGGGGACTAGCGGGAGGATTGGGGAACATTCAGTACTTC
CAWSRGLAGGLGNIQYF
>TRBV6-1|-|TRBJ2-7|-
TGTGCCAGCAGTGAACAGGGTCAATACGAGCAGTACTTC
CASSEQGQYEQYF
>TRBV15|-|TRBJ1-6|-
TGTGCCACCAGCCCCGGACAGAGTAATTCACCCCTCCACTTT
CATSPGQSNSPLHF
>TRBV29-1|-|TRBJ2-7|TRBD1
TGCAGCGTGAGGACAGGGACCCTCTACGAGCAGTACTTC
CSVRTGTLYEQYF
>TRBV6-1|-|TRBJ2-7|TRBD2
TGTGCCAGCAGTCCGTCACTAGCGGGAGCTTACGAGCAGTACTTC
CASSPSLAGAYEQYF
>TRBV13|-|TRBJ2-7|TRBD1
TGTGCCAGCAGCCCAAGACCGGGACAGGGCTCCTACGAGCAGTACTTC
CASSPRPGQGSYEQYF
>TRBV18|-|TRBJ2-7|-
TGTGCCAGCTCACCACCGATGCAGGGGTCCTCCTACGAGCAGTACTTC
CASSPPMQGSSYEQYF
>TRBV4-1|-|TRBJ2-7|TRBD2
TGCGCCAGCAGCCAAGTTCGAGCGGGAGGGCCCTACGAGCAGTACTTC
CASSQVRAGGPYEQYF
>TRBV27|-|TRBJ2-3|-
TGTGCCAGCAGTCCCCTGAGCGCGGCCACAGATACGCAGTATTTT
CASSPLSAATDTQYF
>TRBV5-5|-|TRBJ2-1|TRBD1
TGTGCCAGCAGCTTGGGGGGACAGGGAAACTACAATGAGCAGTTCTTC
CASSLGGQGNYNEQFF
>TRBV28|-|TRBJ1-1|TRBD1
TGTGCCAGCAGTTTATCCAGGGGGCGAGCTGACACTGAAGCTTTCTTT
CASSLSRGRADTEAFF
>TRBV9|-|TRBJ2-4|-
TGTGCCAGCAGCCCCCCGGAGCAGGGCGGCAAAAACATTCAGTACTTC
CASSPPEQGGKNIQYF
>TRBV7-2|-|TRBJ2-3|-
TGTGCCAGCAGCCAAGGGGGGGGGACAGATACGCAGTATTTT
CASSQGGGTDTQYF
>TRBV28|-|TRBJ2-7|-
TGTGCCAGCAGTAAGGGGACAATCCAAGACGAGCAGTACTTC
CASSKGTIQDEQYF
>TRBV4-1|-|TRBJ1-3|-
TGCGCCAGCAGCCAAGAAGCTGGGGCCCTCCACACCATATATTTT
CASSQEAGALHTIYF
>TRBV6-1|-|TRBJ2-7|TRBD2
TGTGCCAGCAGTGAAGGGACTAGCGGCTCCTACGAGCAGTACTTC
CASSEGTSGSYEQYF
>TRBV2|-|TRBJ1-1|-
TGTGCCAGCACCCTAGTGGGGGGGGAGACTGAAGCTTTCTTT
CASTLVGGETEAFF
>TRBV9|-|TRBJ1-2|-
TGTGCCAGCAGTCCAGGGGATGGGTATGGCTACACCTTC
CASSPGDGYGYTF
>TRBV10-2|once|TRBJ2-3|-
TGCGCCAGCAAGGGAGGGGGAGGGGATACGCAGTATTTT
CASKGGGGDTQYF
>TRBV27|-|TRBJ2-7|TRBD2
TGTGCCAGCAGCCCATTAGCGGGAGGAAGGGAGCAGTACTTC
CASSPLAGGREQYF
>TRBV27|-|TRBJ2-7|-
TGTGCCAGCACCATGGGGCACGAGCAGTACTTC
CASTMGHEQYF
>TRBV5-4|-|TRBJ2-7|TRBD1
TGTGCCAGCAGCCGGACAGGGAATGAGCAGTACTTC
CASSRTGNEQYF
>TRBV7-9|-|TRBJ1-2|TRBD1
TGTGCCAGCAGCCTGAATGCCGGGACAGGGGTAGATGGCTACACCTTC
CASSLNAGTGVDGYTF
>TRBV19|-|TRBJ1-4|-
TGTGCCAGTAGTATACGGGGTCCTGGTAATGAAAAACTGTTTTTT
CASSIRGPGNEKLFF
>TRBV30|-|TRBJ2-4|TRBD1
TGTGCCTGGAGCCAATCCCCAGGGGGCAGCATTCAGTACTTC
CAWSQSPGGSIQYF
>TRBV5-6|-|TRBJ2-1|TRBD2
TGTGCCAGCAGCGCCGGGACTAGCGGGAGCAGGTACAATGAGCAGTTCTTC
CASSAGTSGSRYNEQFF
>TRBV30|-|TRBJ2-1|TRBD2
TGTGCCTGGAGACTAGCGGGGTACAATGAGCAGTTCTTC
CAWRLAGYNEQFF
>TRBV6-5|-|TRBJ2-7|TRBD1
TGTGCCAGCAGCAGGGGACAGGTCTTACACGAGCAGTACTTC
CASSRGQVLHEQYF
>TRBV5-4|-|TRBJ2-5|TRBD2
TGTGCCAGCAGCTTGCGCCTAGCGGGCCAAGAGACCCAGTACTTC
CASSLRLAGQETQYF
>TRBV6-5|-|TRBJ2-7|-
TGTGCCAGCAGTTACTCGTATCTTCTGACTTACGAGCAGTACTTC
CASSYSYLLTYEQYF
>TRBV18|-|TRBJ1-2|-
TGTGCCAGCTCACGGGTCGCCGACAGTCTCTATGGCTACACCTTC
CASSRVADSLYGYTF
>TRBV28|-|TRBJ2-7|-
TGTGCCAGCAGTTCTCCCGGGACTGGATACTACGAGCAGTACTTC
CASSSPGTGYYEQYF
>TRBV7-2|-|TRBJ2-5|-
TGTGCCAGCAGTAGGGCTAGCAGAGAGACCCAGTACTTC
CASSRASRETQYF